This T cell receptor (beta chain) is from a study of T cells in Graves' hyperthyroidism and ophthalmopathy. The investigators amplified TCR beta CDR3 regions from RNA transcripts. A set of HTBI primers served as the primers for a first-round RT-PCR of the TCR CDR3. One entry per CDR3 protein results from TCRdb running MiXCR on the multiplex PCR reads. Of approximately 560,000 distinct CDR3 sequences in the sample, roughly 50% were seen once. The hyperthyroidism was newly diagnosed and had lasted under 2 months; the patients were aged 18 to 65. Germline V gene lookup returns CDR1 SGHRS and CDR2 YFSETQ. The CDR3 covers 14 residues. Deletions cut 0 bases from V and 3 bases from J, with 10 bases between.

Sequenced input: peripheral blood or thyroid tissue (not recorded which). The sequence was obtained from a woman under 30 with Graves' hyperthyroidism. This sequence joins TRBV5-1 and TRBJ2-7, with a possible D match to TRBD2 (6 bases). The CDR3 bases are TGCGCCAGCAGCTTGGACGGGGGAATCTACGAGCAGTACTTC. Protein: CASSLDGGIYEQYF.